This TCR beta chain was sequenced for a study of early T cells in non-severe SARS-CoV-2 infection. This clonotype appeared many times. There are 16 residues in the CDR3. J was trimmed by 1 base and V by 5 bases; bases with no gene match: 5. Germline CDR1 and CDR2: SGHNT and YENEEA. In TCRdb, the 5' RACE reads were re-called with MiXCR into one record per CDR3 protein. The sample lists approximately 84,000 distinct CDR3 sequences, approximately 15% occurring once. Material: whole blood. This rearrangement joins TRBV11-3 to TRBJ2-2, with TRBD1 matching over 9 bases. This sequence was found in an adult who was a healthcare worker with PCR-confirmed SARS-CoV-2 infection or an uninfected control (not recorded which). CDR3 DNA: TGTGCCAGCAGCGAGCCGGGACAGGGGAACACCGGGGAGCTGTTTTTT. This translates into CASSEPGQGNTGELFF.